Each of the 17 T cell receptor beta chains below was sequenced from the same sample in a study of T-cell reconstitution after alpha-beta-depleted transplantation in children (dated by TCRdb to 2016 to 2018). The treatment or condition label here, explained by the study, means: allogeneic hematopoietic cell transplantation with graft depleted of TCRalphabeta T cells and CD19 B cells. Libraries were made using PCR. The instrument given in TCRdb is Illumina HiSeq 2500. Molecular barcoding was employed in the preparation of TCR libraries, with unique molecular identifiers being used to normalize TCRbeta repertoire quantification. TCRdb ran its own pipeline on the public reads, namely fastp trimming at Q25 and MiXCR clone calling, and kept in-frame beta chains. Rows matching on CDR3 protein sequence are summarized as one entry with the most common DNA and genes. The sample table contains around 300,000 distinct CDR3 sequences; only one count was recorded for about a quarter of them. Over 9.5% of the sample is held by the ten biggest clonotypes.

The sequenced sample was PBMCs, mostly from graft donor cells, obtained 180 days after TCRalphabeta/CD19-depleted stem cell transplant. All receptors derive from a male patient aged 10-17 years who had a stem cell transplant for acute lymphoblastic leukemia, so the T cells may come from the graft donor.

The J gene is TRBJ2-7, the V gene TRBV5-1; D assignment may be TRBD1 or TRBD2 (5 bases each). The ends were cut back, 5 bases at V and 1 base at J, with 25 bases in the middle. The length of the CDR3 is 18 residues. Germline values: CDR1 SGHRS, CDR2 YFSETQ. CDR3 coding DNA: TGCGCCAGCAGATTCCAGTCTTGGGAGAGGACAACGTCCTACGAGCAGTACTTC. Translated, it gives CASRFQSWERTTSYEQYF.

In its sample, this clonotype was seen a few times. The V and J genes are TRBV2 and TRBJ1-3; D remains ambiguous. There are 15 residues in the CDR3. CDR1 is SNHLY, CDR2 FYNNEI, per germline. Trimming took off 7 bases at V and 0 bases at J, with 13 bases between the two ends. The CDR3 here is CASTDSSSSGNTIYF. The DNA of the CDR3 is TGTGCCAGCACTGACTCCTCGAGCTCTGGAAACACCATATATTTT.

The chain links TRBV7-6 to TRBJ2-3; D not certain. Germline-derived CDR1 and CDR2 are SGHVS and FNYEAQ. The CDR3 spans 12 residues. Trimming took off 5 bases at V and 1 base at J, with 4 bases between the two ends. The CDR3 region has the DNA TGTGCCAGCAGCGCCCGCACAGATACGCAGTATTTT. Its protein product is CASSARTDTQYF. Full variable domain (remainder filled in from reference TRBV7-6 and TRBJ2-3): GAGVSQSPRYKVTKRGQDVALRCDPISGHVSLYWYRQALGQGPEFLTYFNYEAQQDKSGLPNDRFSAERPEGSISTLTIQRTEQRDSAMYRCASSARTDTQYFGPGTRLTVL.

This chain joins TRBV7-2 and TRBJ2-7; D is possibly TRBD2 (5 bases). Germline CDR1 is SGHTA and CDR2 is FQGNSA. V shed 2 bases and J shed 2 bases, with 10 bases lying between them. The CDR3 contains 14 residues. The CDR3 loop is CASSLWTAPYEQYF. The DNA for the CDR3 is TGTGCCAGCAGCTTATGGACTGCCCCCTACGAGCAGTACTTC.

This clonotype was seen only a few times. J is TRBJ2-1 and V is TRBV12-3 or TRBV12-4; no firm D call. V was trimmed by 5 bases and J by 4 bases, leaving 21 bases between them. The CDR3 is 17 amino acids. The CDR3 coding sequence is TGTGCCAGCAGTCCTAAGACAAGACCCTCTACATACAATGAGCAGTTCTTC. Its translation is CASSPKTRPSTYNEQFF.

This clonotype was counted a few times. The V and J genes are TRBV11-1 and TRBJ1-4; D not resolved. The length of the CDR3 is 12 residues. Germline values: CDR1 SGHAT, CDR2 FQDESV (reference sequence). Between the trimmed V and J ends, which lost 6 bases and 8 bases, there was a span of 10 bases. CDR3 nucleotide sequence: TGTGCCAGCAGACGGGAGACCGAAAAACTGTTTTTT. Its translation is CASRRETEKLFF.

The chain uses TRBV9 and TRBJ1-2; 11 bases map to TRBD1. CDR1 is SGDLS and CDR2 is YYNGEE in the germline V gene. There are 15 residues in the CDR3. The V and J ends lost 2 bases and 3 bases, in that order; junction bases with no gene match: 3. CDR3 nucleotides: TGTGCCAGCAGCGTTTTGGGACAGGGGGACTATGGCTACACCTTC. Protein: CASSVLGQGDYGYTF. The variable domain in full, completed from reference TRBV9 and TRBJ1-2, reads DSGVTQTPKHLITATGQRVTLRCSPRSGDLSVYWYQQSLDQGLQFLIQYYNGEERAKGNILERFSAQQFPDLHSELNLSSLELGDSALYFCASSVLGQGDYGYTFGSGTRLTVV.

This clonotype has just a few counts. This rearrangement joins TRBV11-2 to TRBJ2-6; TRBD2 agrees at 11 bases. Unmatched junction bases numbered 10, after V lost 0 bases and J lost 0 bases. The CDR3 length is 21 residues. CDR1 is SGHAT and CDR2 is FQNNGV in the germline V gene. The CDR3 loop reads CASSLEVLGLAVNSGANVLTF. CDR3 DNA: TGTGCCAGCAGCTTAGAAGTATTGGGACTAGCGGTTAACTCTGGGGCCAACGTCCTGACTTTC. Full variable domain (remainder filled in from reference TRBV11-2 and TRBJ2-6): EAGVAQSPRYKIIEKRQSVAFWCNPISGHATLYWYQQILGQGPKLLIQFQNNGVVDDSQLPKDRFSAERLKGVDSTLKIQPAKLEDSAVYLCASSLEVLGLAVNSGANVLTFGAGSRLTVL.

V and J are TRBV20-1 and TRBJ2-7, with 10 bases identical to TRBD1. The CDR3 totals 11 residues. Germline-derived CDR1 and CDR2 are DFQATT and SNEGSKA (reference sequence). V dropped 3 bases and J dropped 11; count of bases not matched to a gene: 4. CDR3 in amino acids: CSASQGTGEYF. CDR3 in DNA: TGCAGTGCTAGTCAAGGGACAGGGGAGTACTTC.

A word on this clonotype: Being one base from a much bigger clone, this may be a read error. This chain links TRBV7-9 with TRBJ2-1; tentatively, D is TRBD2 (5 bases). Trimming took off 6 bases at V and 2 bases at J, with 14 bases between the two ends. Per the germline V gene, CDR1 is SEHNR and CDR2 is FQNEAQ (reference sequence). CDR3 length: 15 amino acids. The CDR3 protein is CASSQDSITYNEQFF. DNA of the CDR3: TGTGCCAGCAGTCAGGACTCTATAACCTACAATGAGCAGTTCTTC.

V and J are TRBV11-2 and TRBJ2-7; TRBD2 might be the D (6 bases). V was shortened by 2 bases and J by 2 bases, with 25 bases between the two germline ends. The germline gives CDR1 SGHAT, CDR2 FQNNGV. The CDR3 totals 19 residues. The CDR3 spells CASSLQRVGRRREPYEQYF. The DNA for the CDR3 is TGTGCCAGCAGCTTACAGCGGGTCGGTCGACGGCGAGAACCCTACGAGCAGTACTTC.

This chain links TRBV29-1 with TRBJ1-1, with D perhaps TRBD1 (6 bases). CDR1 is SQVTM, CDR2 ANQGSEA, per germline. V was trimmed by 8 bases and J by 3 bases, leaving 16 bases between them. This CDR3 is built from 13 residues. CDR3 loop: CSTSTGRDTEAFF. The CDR3 nucleotides read TGCAGCACGTCGACAGGTAGGGACACTGAAGCTTTCTTT.

The chain employs TRBV21-1 and TRBJ2-7. TRBV21-1 is annotated as a pseudogene. This CDR3 comprises 15 residues. This chain's CDR3 is CASSKDRWRSYEQYF. The CDR3 bases are TGTGCCAGCAGCAAAGATCGCTGGAGGTCCTACGAGCAGTACTTC.

Only a few counts were recorded for this clonotype. The genes are TRBV10-3 and TRBJ2-7; D possibly corresponds to TRBD1 (6 bases). V was cut by 3 bases and J by 7 bases, with 19 bases left in between. Looked up from germline, CDR1 is ENHRY and CDR2 is SYGVKD. The CDR3 runs to 15 residues. The CDR3 DNA sequence: TGTGCCATCAGTGACTTCGGACAGCGCCCCCCGGAGCAGTACTTC. Translated: CAISDFGQRPPEQYF.

The chain recombines TRBV29-1 with TRBJ2-1; a possible D gene is TRBD2 (6 bases). Germline values: CDR1 SQVTM, CDR2 ANQGSEA. This CDR3 contains 13 residues. The V and J ends lost 8 bases and 3 bases respectively, with 14 bases between them. The DNA of the CDR3 is TGCAGCTTCTCCGGGACTGTCTACAATGAGCAGTTCTTC. Translated: CSFSGTVYNEQFF.

The table lists this clonotype with a few counts. J is TRBJ2-3 and V is TRBV7-9, with TRBD2 matching over 9 bases. The J segment lost 1 base and the V segment lost 3 bases, leaving 2 bases of the junction unmatched. The CDR3 totals 15 residues. Germline CDR1 and CDR2: SEHNR and FQNEAQ (reference sequence). CDR3 nucleotides: TGTGCCAGCAGCTTCTTAGCGGGGGGCACAGATACGCAGTATTTT. This codes for CASSFLAGGTDTQYF.

The V gene is TRBV7-2, the J gene TRBJ2-7; 8 bases line up with TRBD2. CDR1 is SGHTA, CDR2 FQGNSA, per germline. V dropped 1 base and J dropped 3; count of bases not matched to a gene: 11. The CDR3 is made up of 17 amino acids. In nucleotides, the CDR3 is TGTGCCAGCAGCTTAGTTACTAGCGGTCCCGGAAACTACGAGCAGTACTTC. Translation gives CASSLVTSGPGNYEQYF.